A single sample is the source of the 13 T cell receptor beta chains below, sequenced in a study of T cells in Graves' hyperthyroidism and ophthalmopathy. RNA transcripts were the template for amplifying TCR beta CDR3 regions. The HTBI primer set drove a first-round RT-PCR of the TCR CDR3. TCRdb reanalysed the multiplex PCR reads using MiXCR and keeps one entry per CDR3 protein. Of more than 350,000 distinct CDR3 sequences listed, around 15% are singletons. Source material: blood. The receptors here all came from a woman in her sixties with Graves' ophthalmopathy.

This clonotype was counted many times. The gene calls are TRBV27 and TRBJ1-1; tentatively, D is TRBD1 (5 bases). V lost 2 bases to trimming and J lost 0 bases, with 10 bases between them. The germline V gene has CDR1 MNHEY and CDR2 SMNVEV (reference sequence). The CDR3 has 15 residues. The chain's CDR3 is CASSLGGVLNTEAFF. The CDR3 bases are TGTGCCAGCAGTTTAGGGGGGGTCCTGAACACTGAAGCTTTCTTT.

This clonotype showed up just once. An end of the junction differs from the germline gene, which may be a read error. The chain links TRBV5-1 to TRBJ1-4; 12 positions match TRBD1. The CDR3 loop spans 15 amino acids. CDR1 is SGHRS, CDR2 YFSETQ, per germline. CDR3 coding DNA: TGTGCCAGCAGCATACGGGACAGGGGGCGCGAAAAACTGTTTTTT. This encodes CASSIRDRGREKLFF.

This clonotype was found many times. The chain carries TRBV11-2 and TRBJ2-1; D gene ambiguous. Germline V gene sequence: CDR1 SGHAT, CDR2 FQNNGV. V shed 2 bases and J shed 0 bases, with 8 bases lying between them. CDR3 size: 15 residues. The CDR3 region has the DNA TGTGCCAGCAGCTTAAAAAAAACCTCCTACAATGAGCAGTTCTTC. Its translation is CASSLKKTSYNEQFF.

This clonotype was counted many times. The V call is TRBV6-1, the J call TRBJ1-1; a possible D gene is TRBD1 (5 bases). Trimming stripped 5 bases from V and 5 bases from J, with 12 bases between. Germline CDR1 and CDR2: MNHNS and SASEGT. CDR3 length equals 13 residues. The CDR3 sequence: CASSSGAGTEAFF. The CDR3 DNA reads TGTGCCAGCAGTTCCGGGGCGGGGACTGAAGCTTTCTTT.

This clonotype was found many times. This chain connects TRBV5-1 to TRBJ2-1, with 11 bases fitting TRBD2. After removal of 3 bases from V and 7 bases from J, the junction contained 9 bases not matched to a gene. Germline-derived CDR1 and CDR2 are SGHRS and YFSETQ. There are 16 residues in the CDR3. The CDR3 nucleotides read TGCGCCAGCAGCTCCGTAGCGGGAGGGCCGGCAAATGAGCAGTTCTTC. Encoded protein: CASSSVAGGPANEQFF.

This clonotype was recorded many times. This chain connects TRBV18 to TRBJ1-3, with D unclear. The CDR3 is 14 amino acids. Germline values: CDR1 KGHSH, CDR2 LQKENI. V was shortened by 1 base and J by 1 base, with 5 bases between the two germline ends. This CDR3 reads CASSPRGSGNTIYF. CDR3 nucleotides: TGTGCCAGCTCACCACGGGGATCTGGAAACACCATATATTTT.

This clonotype was found many times. In nucleotides, the CDR3 is TGTGCCAGCAGTTCTGTCGGAAATTCCTACGAGCAGTACTTC. This translates into CASSSVGNSYEQYF. The V gene is TRBV27, the J gene TRBJ2-7; D remains unclear. Germline V gene sequence: CDR1 MNHEY, CDR2 SMNVEV (reference sequence). This CDR3 contains 14 residues. V was shortened by 4 bases and J by 1 base, with 11 bases between the two germline ends.

This clonotype has at least ten counts. CDR3 residues: CASSHSDTQYF. The CDR3 nucleotides read TGTGCCAGCAGCCACTCAGATACGCAGTATTTT. J is TRBJ2-3 and V is TRBV3-1; unclear D gene. The CDR3 runs 11 residues. Germline V gives CDR1 LGHDT, CDR2 YNNKEL (reference sequence). With 3 bases removed from V and 4 bases from J, the gap between germline ends came to 2 bases.

With regard to this clonotype: A read error may be the cause here, since a much bigger clone is one base away. The chain employs TRBV7-9 and TRBJ2-1; TRBD1 matches at 8 bases. This CDR3 region has 14 residues. J was trimmed by 6 bases and V by 4 bases; bases with no gene match: 5. Germline CDR1 and CDR2: SEHNR and FQNEAQ (reference sequence). CDR3 in DNA: TGTGCCAGCAGCTGGGACAGGCCCAGCAATGAGCAGTTCTTC. This encodes CASSWDRPSNEQFF. Based on the CDR3 plus reference TRBV7-9 and TRBJ2-1, the full variable domain is DTGVSQNPRHKITKRGQNVTFRCDPISEHNRLYWYRQTLGQGPEFLTYFQNEAQLEKSRLLSDRFSAERPKGSFSTLEIQRTEQGDSAMYLCASSWDRPSNEQFFGPGTRLTVL.

The table lists this clonotype with many counts. The chain is built from TRBV5-1 and TRBJ1-6; D is ambiguous. Germline V gene sequence: CDR1 SGHRS, CDR2 YFSETQ. The V gene lost 5 bases and the J gene lost 0 bases, with 9 bases spanning the gap. The CDR3 has 15 amino acids. The CDR3 protein is CASSFQSSYNSPLHF. In nucleotides, the CDR3 is TGCGCCAGCAGTTTTCAGAGCTCCTATAATTCACCCCTCCACTTT. The full variable domain, completed using reference TRBV5-1 and TRBJ1-6, is KAGVTQTPRYLIKTRGQQVTLSCSPISGHRSVSWYQQTPGQGLQFLFEYFSETQRNKGNFPGRFSGRQFSNSRSEMNVSTLELGDSALYLCASSFQSSYNSPLHFGNGTRLTVT.

The sample holds many counts of this clonotype. This chain connects TRBV28 to TRBJ1-2; D remains unclear. CDR3 length equals 12 residues. From germline, CDR1 is MDHEN and CDR2 SYDVKM. The ends were cut back, 5 bases at V and 5 bases at J, with 9 bases in the middle. The CDR3 nucleotides are TGTGCCAGCAGTATGTTACAGTATGGCTACACCTTC. It encodes CASSMLQYGYTF.

This clonotype was counted many times. The chain joins TRBV20-1 to TRBJ1-1; D uncertain. Per the germline V gene, CDR1 is DFQATT and CDR2 is SNEGSKA (reference sequence). The CDR3 totals 11 residues. The CDR3 nucleotides are TGCAGGCCGTCCTCGAACACTGAAGCTTTCTTT. It codes for CRPSSNTEAFF.

This clonotype was counted many times. The rearrangement uses TRBV6-1 and TRBJ1-1; a weak D match, TRBD1 (5 bases). V lost 9 bases, J lost 3 bases, and 8 bases lay in between. Germline V gives CDR1 MNHNS, CDR2 SASEGT. CDR3 length equals 11 residues. The CDR3 reads CASGGDTEAFF. The CDR3 DNA reads TGTGCCAGTGGGGGGGACACTGAAGCTTTCTTT.